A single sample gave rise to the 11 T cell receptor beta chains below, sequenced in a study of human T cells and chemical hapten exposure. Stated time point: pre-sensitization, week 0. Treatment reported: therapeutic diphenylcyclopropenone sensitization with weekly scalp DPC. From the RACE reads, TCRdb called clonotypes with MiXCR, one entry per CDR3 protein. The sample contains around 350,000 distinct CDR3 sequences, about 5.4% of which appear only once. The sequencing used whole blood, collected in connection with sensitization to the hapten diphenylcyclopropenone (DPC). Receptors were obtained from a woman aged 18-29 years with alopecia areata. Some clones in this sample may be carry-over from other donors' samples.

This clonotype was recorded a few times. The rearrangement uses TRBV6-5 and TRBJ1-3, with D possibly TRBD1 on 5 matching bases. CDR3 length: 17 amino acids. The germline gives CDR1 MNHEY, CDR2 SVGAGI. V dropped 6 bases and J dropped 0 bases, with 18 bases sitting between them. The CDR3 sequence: CASSRGAASYSGNTIYF. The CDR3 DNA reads TGTGCCAGCAGCCGCGGGGCAGCCTCATACTCTGGAAACACCATATATTTT.

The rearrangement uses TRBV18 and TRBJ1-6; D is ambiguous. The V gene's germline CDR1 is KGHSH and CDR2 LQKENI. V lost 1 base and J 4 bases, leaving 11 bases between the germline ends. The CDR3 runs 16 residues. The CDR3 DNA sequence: TGTGCCAGCTCACCACAAGGCAGACCTTATAATTCACCCCTCCACTTT. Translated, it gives CASSPQGRPYNSPLHF. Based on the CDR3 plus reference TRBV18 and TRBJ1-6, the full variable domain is NAGVMQNPRHLVRRRGQEARLRCSPMKGHSHVYWYRQLPEEGLKFMVYLQKENIIDESGMPKERFSAEFPKEGPSILRIQQVVRGDSAAYFCASSPQGRPYNSPLHFGNGTRLTVT.

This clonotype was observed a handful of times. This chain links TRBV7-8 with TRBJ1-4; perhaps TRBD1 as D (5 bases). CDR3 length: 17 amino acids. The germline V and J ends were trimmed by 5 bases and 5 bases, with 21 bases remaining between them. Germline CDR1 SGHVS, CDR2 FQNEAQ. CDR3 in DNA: TGTGCCAGCAGCCCTGGAATATGGGACGCCGGGAATGAAAAACTGTTTTTT. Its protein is CASSPGIWDAGNEKLFF.

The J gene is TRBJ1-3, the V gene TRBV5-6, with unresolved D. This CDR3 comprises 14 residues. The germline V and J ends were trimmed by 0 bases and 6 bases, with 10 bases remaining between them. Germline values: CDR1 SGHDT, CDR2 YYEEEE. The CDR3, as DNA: TGTGCCAGCAGCTTGGGCGAATTTTTAAACACCATATATTTT. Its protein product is CASSLGEFLNTIYF.

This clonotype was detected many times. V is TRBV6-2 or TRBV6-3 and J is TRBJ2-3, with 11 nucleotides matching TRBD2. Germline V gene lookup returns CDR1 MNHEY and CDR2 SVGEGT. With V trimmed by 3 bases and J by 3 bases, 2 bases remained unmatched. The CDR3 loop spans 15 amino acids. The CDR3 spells CASSYSGGATDTQYF. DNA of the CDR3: TGTGCCAGCAGTTATAGCGGGGGGGCTACAGATACGCAGTATTTT.

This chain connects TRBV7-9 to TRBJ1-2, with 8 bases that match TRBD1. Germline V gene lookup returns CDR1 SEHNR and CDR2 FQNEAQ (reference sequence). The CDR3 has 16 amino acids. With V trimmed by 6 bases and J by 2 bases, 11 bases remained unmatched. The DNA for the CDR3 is TGTGCCAGCAGTTCCACACCGGGACAGGAGAACTATGGCTACACCTTC. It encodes CASSSTPGQENYGYTF. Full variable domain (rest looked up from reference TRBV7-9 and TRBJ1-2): DTGVSQNPRHKITKRGQNVTFRCDPISEHNRLYWYRQTLGQGPEFLTYFQNEAQLEKSRLLSDRFSAERPKGSFSTLEIQRTEQGDSAMYLCASSSTPGQENYGYTFGSGTRLTVV.

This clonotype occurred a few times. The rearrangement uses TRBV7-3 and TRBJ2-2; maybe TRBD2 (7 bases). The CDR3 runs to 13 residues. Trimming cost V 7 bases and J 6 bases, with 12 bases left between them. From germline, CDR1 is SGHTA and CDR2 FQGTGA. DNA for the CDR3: TGTGCCAGCACCCCGGGGGGCCCCGGGGAGCTGTTTTTT. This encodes CASTPGGPGELFF.

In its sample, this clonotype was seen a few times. The CDR3 DNA reads TGCAGCCTCACTAGGGGAACTAGCACAGATACGCAGTATTTT. It codes for CSLTRGTSTDTQYF. The chain combines TRBV29-1 with TRBJ2-3; D may correspond to TRBD1 or TRBD2 (5 bases each). Germline V lookup: CDR1 SQVTM, CDR2 ANQGSEA. This CDR3 comprises 14 residues. Deletions cut 8 bases from V and 0 bases from J, with 15 bases between.

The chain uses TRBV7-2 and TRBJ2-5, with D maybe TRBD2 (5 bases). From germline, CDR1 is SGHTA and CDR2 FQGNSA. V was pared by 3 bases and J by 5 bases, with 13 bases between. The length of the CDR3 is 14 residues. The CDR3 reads CASSFWVAGETQYF. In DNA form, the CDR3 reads TGTGCCAGCAGCTTTTGGGTTGCGGGCGAGACCCAGTACTTC.

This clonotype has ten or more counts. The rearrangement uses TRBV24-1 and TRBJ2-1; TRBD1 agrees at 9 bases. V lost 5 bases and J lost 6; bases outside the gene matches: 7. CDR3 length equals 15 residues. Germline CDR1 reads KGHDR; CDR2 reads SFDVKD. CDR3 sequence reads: CATSGPGTGFNEQFF. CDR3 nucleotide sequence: TGTGCCACCAGTGGTCCCGGGACAGGGTTCAATGAGCAGTTCTTC.

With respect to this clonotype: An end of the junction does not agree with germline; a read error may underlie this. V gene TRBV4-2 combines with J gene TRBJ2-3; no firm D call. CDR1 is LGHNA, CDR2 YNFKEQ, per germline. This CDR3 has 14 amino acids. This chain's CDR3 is CASNQDLAKDTQYF. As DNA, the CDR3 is TGTGCCAGCAACCAAGATCTGGCCAAGGATACGCAGTATTTT.